The T cell receptor (beta chain) under discussion was sequenced for a study of shared clonotypes between healthy human individuals. Trimming pared 10 bases from V and 1 base from J, leaving 14 bases between. The CDR3 is 14 residues long. Germline V gene sequence: CDR1 LNHDA, CDR2 SQIVND (reference sequence). The protocol was immunoSEQ multiplex PCR, while the TCRdb copy is restricted to in-frame clones and leaves out a portion. The table lists approximately 2.5 million clones, 80% to 95% of them singletons. The source is a man aged 18 to 35 in good health. Some clones in this sample may be carry-over from other donors' samples. The sample taken for sequencing was naive CD4+ T cells from PBMCs. The subset denotes: CD45RA+ positively selected. J is TRBJ1-5 and V is TRBV19, with a possible D match to TRBD1 (5 bases). The CDR3 loop reads CATHDSPSNQPQHF. The DNA for the CDR3 is TGTGCCACCCACGACAGTCCCAGCAATCAGCCCCAGCATTTT.